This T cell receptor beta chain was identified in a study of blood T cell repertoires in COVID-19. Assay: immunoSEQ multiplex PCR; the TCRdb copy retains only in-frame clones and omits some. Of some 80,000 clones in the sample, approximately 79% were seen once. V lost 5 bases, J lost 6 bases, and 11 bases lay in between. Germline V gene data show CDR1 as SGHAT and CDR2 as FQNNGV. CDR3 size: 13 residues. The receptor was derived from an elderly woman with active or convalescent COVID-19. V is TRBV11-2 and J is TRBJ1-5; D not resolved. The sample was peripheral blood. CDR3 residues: CASSAGNRQPQHF. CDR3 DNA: TGTGCCAGCAGCGCCGGGAATCGTCAGCCCCAGCATTTT.